The TCR beta chain described here comes from a study of blood T cell repertoires in COVID-19. Study-level information: COVID-19 samples collected from the United States, Italy and Spain covered acute and convalescent phases.

The CDR3 extends over 17 amino acids. The germline CDR1 and CDR2 sequences are KGHDR and SFDVKD. V shed 2 bases and J 8 bases; nucleotides not matched to a gene: 14. Original data processing: Amplification with reference gene primers provided the estimates of nucleated cell counts. Sequencing was performed with immunoSEQ multiplex PCR; in TCRdb, only in-frame clones are kept and a portion is missing. That table supplies the V and J calls and clone size; D and trimming were determined from the DNA. The profile covers about 230,000 clones, with approximately 84% appearing a single time and about 16% taken by the ten largest.

V gene TRBV24-1 combines with J gene TRBJ2-5, with TRBD2 matching over 9 bases. The sample was PBMCs or T cells enriched from blood (not recorded which). This sequence originates from a man between 18 and 29 years old who had recovered from COVID-19. For the CDR3, the DNA is TGTGCCACCAGTGATTCGGGGCTAGCGGGGTGTCTGGGAACCCAGTACTTC. It encodes CATSDSGLAGCLGTQYF.